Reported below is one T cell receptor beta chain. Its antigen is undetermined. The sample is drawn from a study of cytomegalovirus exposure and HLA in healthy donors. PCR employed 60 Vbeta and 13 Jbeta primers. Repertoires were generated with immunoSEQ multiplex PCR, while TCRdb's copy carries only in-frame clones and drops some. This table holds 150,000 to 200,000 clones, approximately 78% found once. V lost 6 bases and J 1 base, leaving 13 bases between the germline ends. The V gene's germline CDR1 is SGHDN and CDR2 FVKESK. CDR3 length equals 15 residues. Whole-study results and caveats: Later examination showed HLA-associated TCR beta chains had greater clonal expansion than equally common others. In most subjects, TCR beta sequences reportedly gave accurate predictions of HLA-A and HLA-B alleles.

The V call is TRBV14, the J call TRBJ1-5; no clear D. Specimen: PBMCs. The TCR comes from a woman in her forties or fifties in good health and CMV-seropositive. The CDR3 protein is CASSLGSSSNQPQHF. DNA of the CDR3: TGTGCCAGCAGTCTTGGGAGTTCAAGCAATCAGCCCCAGCATTTT.